One and the same sample provided the 3 T cell receptor beta chains below, sequenced in a study of shared clonotypes between healthy human individuals. Clones were sequenced by immunoSEQ multiplex PCR, and TCRdb holds only the in-frame ones, with some missing. Of roughly 2.1 million clones listed, 93% are singletons. Naive CD8 cells lacked CD45RO and underwent positive selection for CCR7, leaving out terminally differentiated effector memory CD45RA+ cells. Sequencing input: naive CD8+ T cells from PBMCs. All receptors derive from a man aged 18 to 35 in good health. Some clones in this sample may be carry-over from other donors' samples.

V usage is TRBV6-5 and J usage is TRBJ2-7; possibly TRBD2 for D (5 bases). The germline V gene encodes CDR1 MNHEY and CDR2 SVGAGI. V was cut by 7 bases and J by 7 bases, with 11 bases left in between. This CDR3 region has 11 residues. The CDR3 is CASTYPGEQYF. The CDR3 bases are TGTGCCAGCACCTACCCGGGGGAGCAGTACTTC.

This clone was counted once. The chain has TRBV4-1 and TRBJ2-1; 8 bases agree with TRBD2. The CDR3 has 17 residues. Germline CDR1 is MGHRA and CDR2 is YSYEKL. V lost 1 base and J lost 0; bases outside the gene matches: 5. The CDR3 bases are TGCGCCAGCAGCCAAGTGGGGGGACTAGACTCCTACAATGAGCAGTTCTTC. Translating gives CASSQVGGLDSYNEQFF.

This chain links TRBV11-2 with TRBJ2-7; 10 bases map to TRBD1. The CDR3 runs to 14 residues. V lost 4 bases, J lost 6 bases, and 6 bases stayed unmatched. Germline values: CDR1 SGHAT, CDR2 FQNNGV. The CDR3 sequence: CASSSSGTGVEQYF. CDR3 coding DNA: TGTGCCAGCAGCTCGTCCGGGACAGGGGTCGAGCAGTACTTC. Drawing the rest from reference TRBV11-2 and TRBJ2-7, the complete variable domain is EAGVAQSPRYKIIEKRQSVAFWCNPISGHATLYWYQQILGQGPKLLIQFQNNGVVDDSQLPKDRFSAERLKGVDSTLKIQPAKLEDSAVYLCASSSSGTGVEQYFGPGTRLTVT.